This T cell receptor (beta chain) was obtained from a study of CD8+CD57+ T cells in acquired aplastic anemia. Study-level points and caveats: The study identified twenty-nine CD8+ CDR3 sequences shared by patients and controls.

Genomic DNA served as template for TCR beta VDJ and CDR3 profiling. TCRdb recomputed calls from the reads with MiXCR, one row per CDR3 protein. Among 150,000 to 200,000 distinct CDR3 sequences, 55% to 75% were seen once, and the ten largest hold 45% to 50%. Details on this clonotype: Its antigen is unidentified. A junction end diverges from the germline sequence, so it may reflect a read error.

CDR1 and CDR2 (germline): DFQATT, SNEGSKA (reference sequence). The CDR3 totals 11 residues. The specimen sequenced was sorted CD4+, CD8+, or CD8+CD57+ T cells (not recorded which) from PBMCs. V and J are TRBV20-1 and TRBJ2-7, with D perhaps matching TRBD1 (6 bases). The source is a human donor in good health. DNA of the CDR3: TGCAGTTCTAGAGTCAGGGGTGAGCAGTTTTTC. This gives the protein CSSRVRGEQFF.